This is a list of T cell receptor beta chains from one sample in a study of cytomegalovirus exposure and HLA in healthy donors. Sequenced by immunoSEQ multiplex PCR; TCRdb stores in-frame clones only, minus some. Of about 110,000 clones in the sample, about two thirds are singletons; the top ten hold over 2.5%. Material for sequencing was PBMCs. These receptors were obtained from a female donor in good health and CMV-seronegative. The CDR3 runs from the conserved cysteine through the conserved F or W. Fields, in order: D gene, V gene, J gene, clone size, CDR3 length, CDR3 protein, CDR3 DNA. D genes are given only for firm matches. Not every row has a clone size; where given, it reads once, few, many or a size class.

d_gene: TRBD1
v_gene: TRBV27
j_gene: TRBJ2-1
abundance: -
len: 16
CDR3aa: CASKHRGTGGSNEQFF
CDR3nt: TGTGCCAGCAAACACCGTGGGACAGGGGGGTCCAATGAGCAGTTCTTC

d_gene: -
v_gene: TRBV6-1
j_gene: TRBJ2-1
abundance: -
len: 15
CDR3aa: CASRGTGQSYNEQFF
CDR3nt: TGTGCCAGCAGAGGCACAGGGCAATCCTACAATGAGCAGTTCTTC

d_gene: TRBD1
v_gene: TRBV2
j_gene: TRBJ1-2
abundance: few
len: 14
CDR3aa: CASRADRGIGGYTF
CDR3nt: TGTGCCAGCAGAGCCGACAGGGGGATAGGTGGCTACACCTTC

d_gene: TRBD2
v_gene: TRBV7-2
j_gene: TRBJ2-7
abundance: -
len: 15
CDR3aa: CASSLGLAGGYEQYF
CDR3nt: TGTGCCAGCAGCTTAGGATTAGCGGGAGGGTACGAGCAGTACTTC

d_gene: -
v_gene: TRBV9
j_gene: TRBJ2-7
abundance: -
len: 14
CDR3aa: CASSPFGTYYEQYF
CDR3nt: TGTGCCAGCAGTCCCTTTGGTACCTACTACGAGCAGTACTTC

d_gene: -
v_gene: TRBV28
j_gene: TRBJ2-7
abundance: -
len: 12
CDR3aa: CASSMLGLEQYF
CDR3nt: TGTGCCAGCAGTATGCTTGGACTCGAGCAGTACTTC

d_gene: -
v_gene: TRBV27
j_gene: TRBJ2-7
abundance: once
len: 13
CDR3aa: CASSLQGSYEQYF
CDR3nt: TGTGCCAGCAGTTTGCAGGGCTCCTACGAGCAGTACTTC

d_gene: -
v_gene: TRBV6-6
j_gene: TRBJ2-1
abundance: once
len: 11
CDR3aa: CASSYAAEQFF
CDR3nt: TGTGCCAGCAGTTACGCGGCGGAGCAGTTCTTC

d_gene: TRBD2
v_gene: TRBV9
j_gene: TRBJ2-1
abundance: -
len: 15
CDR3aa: CASSSGLATYNEQFF
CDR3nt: TGTGCCAGCAGCTCCGGACTAGCGACTTACAATGAGCAGTTCTTC

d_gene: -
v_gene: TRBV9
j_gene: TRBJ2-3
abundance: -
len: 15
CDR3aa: CASSVDQGGYDTQYF
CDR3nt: TGTGCCAGCAGCGTAGACCAAGGGGGATACGATACGCAGTATTTT

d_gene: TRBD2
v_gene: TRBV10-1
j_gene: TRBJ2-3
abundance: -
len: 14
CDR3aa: CASSESAGADTQYF
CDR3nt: TGCGCCAGCAGTGAGTCCGCGGGAGCAGATACGCAGTATTTT

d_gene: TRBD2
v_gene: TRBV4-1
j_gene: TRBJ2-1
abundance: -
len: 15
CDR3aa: CASSQDWTGGSEQFF
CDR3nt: TGCGCCAGCAGCCAAGATTGGACGGGAGGGAGTGAGCAGTTCTTC

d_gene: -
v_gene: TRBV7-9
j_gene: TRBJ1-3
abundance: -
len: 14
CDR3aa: CASQAGGPGNTIYF
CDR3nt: TGTGCCAGTCAGGCGGGGGGCCCTGGAAACACCATATATTTT

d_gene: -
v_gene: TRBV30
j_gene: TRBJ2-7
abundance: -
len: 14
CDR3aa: CASGFGPGAYEQYF
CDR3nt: TGTGCCTCCGGTTTTGGGCCAGGGGCCTACGAGCAGTACTTC

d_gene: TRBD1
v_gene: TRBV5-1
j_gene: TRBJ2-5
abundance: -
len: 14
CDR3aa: CASAVGDSQETQYF
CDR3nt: TGCGCCAGCGCTGTTGGGGACAGCCAAGAGACCCAGTACTTC

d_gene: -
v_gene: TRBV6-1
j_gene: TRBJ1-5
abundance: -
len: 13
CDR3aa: CASSSQGSQPQHF
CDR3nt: TGTGCCAGCAGTTCCCAGGGATCTCAGCCCCAGCATTTT

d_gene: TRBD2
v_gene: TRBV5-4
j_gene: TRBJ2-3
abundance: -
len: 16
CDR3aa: CASSIPGLAGRDTQYF
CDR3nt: TGTGCCAGCAGCATCCCGGGACTAGCGGGAAGAGATACGCAGTATTTT

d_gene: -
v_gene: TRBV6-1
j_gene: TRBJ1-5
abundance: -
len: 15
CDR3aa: CASSGSLNSNQPQHF
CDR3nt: TGTGCCAGCAGCGGGTCGCTGAATAGCAATCAGCCCCAGCATTTT

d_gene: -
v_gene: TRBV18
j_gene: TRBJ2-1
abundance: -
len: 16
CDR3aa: CASSPDPSVVFGEQFF
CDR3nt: TGTGCCAGCTCACCCGATCCTAGCGTAGTCTTCGGTGAGCAGTTCTTC

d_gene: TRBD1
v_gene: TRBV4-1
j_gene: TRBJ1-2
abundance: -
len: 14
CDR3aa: CASSRPGQIYGYTF
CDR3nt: TGCGCCAGCAGCCGGCCGGGACAGATCTATGGCTACACCTTC

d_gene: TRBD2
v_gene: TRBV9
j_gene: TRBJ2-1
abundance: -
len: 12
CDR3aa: CASSRGGKEQFF
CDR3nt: TGTGCCAGCAGCCGCGGGGGTAAAGAGCAGTTCTTC

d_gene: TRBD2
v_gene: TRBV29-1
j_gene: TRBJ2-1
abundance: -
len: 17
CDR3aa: CSVEGAGVFFSYNEQFF
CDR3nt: TGCAGCGTTGAAGGTGCGGGAGTCTTTTTCTCCTACAATGAGCAGTTCTTC

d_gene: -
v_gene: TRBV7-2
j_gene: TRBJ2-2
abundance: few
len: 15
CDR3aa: CASSLAQGEVGELFF
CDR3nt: TGTGCCAGCAGCTTAGCCCAGGGGGAGGTCGGGGAGCTGTTTTTT

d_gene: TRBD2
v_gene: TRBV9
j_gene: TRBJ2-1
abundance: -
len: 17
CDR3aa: CASSVEGELAGGFEQFF
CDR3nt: TGTGCCAGCAGCGTAGAGGGGGAACTAGCGGGAGGGTTTGAGCAGTTCTTC

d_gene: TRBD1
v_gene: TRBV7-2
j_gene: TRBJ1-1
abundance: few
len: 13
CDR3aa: CASSDQTGTEAFF
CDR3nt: TGTGCCAGCAGCGACCAGACAGGGACCGAAGCTTTCTTT

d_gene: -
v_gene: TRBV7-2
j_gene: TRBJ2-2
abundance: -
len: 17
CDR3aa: CASSFWARTTHTGELFF
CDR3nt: TGTGCCAGCAGCTTTTGGGCCCGGACTACCCACACCGGGGAGCTGTTTTTT

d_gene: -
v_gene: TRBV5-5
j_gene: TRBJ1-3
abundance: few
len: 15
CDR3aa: CAGSFGQGAGNTIYF
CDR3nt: TGTGCCGGCAGCTTTGGGCAGGGCGCAGGAAACACCATATATTTT

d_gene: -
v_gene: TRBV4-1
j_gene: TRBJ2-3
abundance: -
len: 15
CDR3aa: CASSQEGSGPDTQYF
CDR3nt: TGCGCCAGCAGCCAAGAGGGTAGCGGCCCAGATACGCAGTATTTT

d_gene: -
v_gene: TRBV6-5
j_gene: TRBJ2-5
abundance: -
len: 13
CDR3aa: CASSYSRVKTQYF
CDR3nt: TGTGCCAGCAGTTACTCGAGGGTTAAGACCCAGTACTTC

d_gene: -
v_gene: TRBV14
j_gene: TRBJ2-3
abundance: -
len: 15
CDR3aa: CASSQFSGSTDTQYF
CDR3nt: TGTGCCAGCAGCCAATTCTCCGGGAGCACAGATACGCAGTATTTT

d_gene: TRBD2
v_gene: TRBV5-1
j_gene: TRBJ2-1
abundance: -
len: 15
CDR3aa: CASSPSSGPNNEQFF
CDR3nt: TGCGCCAGCAGCCCTTCTAGCGGGCCTAACAATGAGCAGTTCTTC

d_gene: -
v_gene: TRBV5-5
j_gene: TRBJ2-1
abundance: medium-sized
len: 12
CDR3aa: CASSLGLNEQFF
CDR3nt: TGTGCCAGCAGCTTGGGACTTAATGAGCAGTTCTTC

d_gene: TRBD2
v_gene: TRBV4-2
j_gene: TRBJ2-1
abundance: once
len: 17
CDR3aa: CASSQDGPLAGVNEQFF
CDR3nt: TGTGCCAGCAGCCAAGATGGTCCCCTAGCGGGAGTGAATGAGCAGTTCTTC

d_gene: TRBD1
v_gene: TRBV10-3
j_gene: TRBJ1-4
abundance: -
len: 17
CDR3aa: CASARGDRGMGDEKLFF
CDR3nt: TGTGCCAGCGCCCGTGGGGACAGGGGTATGGGGGATGAAAAACTGTTTTTT

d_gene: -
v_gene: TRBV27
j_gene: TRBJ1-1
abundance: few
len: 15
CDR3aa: CASSLSAGRNTEAFF
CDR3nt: TGTGCCAGCAGTTTAAGTGCAGGAAGGAACACTGAAGCTTTCTTT

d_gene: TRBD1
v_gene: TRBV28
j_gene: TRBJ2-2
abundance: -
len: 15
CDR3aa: CASSPSGTGTGELFF
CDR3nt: TGTGCCAGCAGTCCCTCCGGGACAGGGACCGGGGAGCTGTTTTTT

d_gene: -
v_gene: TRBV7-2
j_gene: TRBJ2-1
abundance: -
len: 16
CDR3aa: CASSATGTRTYNEQFF
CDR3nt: TGTGCCAGCAGCGCAACCGGGACACGGACTTACAATGAGCAGTTCTTC

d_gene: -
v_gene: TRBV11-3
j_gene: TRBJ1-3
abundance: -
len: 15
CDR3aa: CASSSRTGSGNTIYF
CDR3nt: TGTGCCAGCAGCTCACGGACGGGATCTGGAAACACCATATATTTT

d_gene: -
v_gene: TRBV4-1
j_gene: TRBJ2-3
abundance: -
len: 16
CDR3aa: CASSQPSSDPTDTQYF
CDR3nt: TGCGCCAGCAGCCAACCTTCTAGCGACCCCACAGATACGCAGTATTTT

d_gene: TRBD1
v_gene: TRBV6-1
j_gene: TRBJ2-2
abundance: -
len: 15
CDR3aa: CASSPSTGGTGELFF
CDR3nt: TGTGCCAGCAGCCCATCGACAGGGGGAACCGGGGAGCTGTTTTTT

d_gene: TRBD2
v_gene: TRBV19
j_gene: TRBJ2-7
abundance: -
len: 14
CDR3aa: CASSLRLAVYEQYF
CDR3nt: TGTGCCAGTAGTCTCCGACTAGCGGTATACGAGCAGTACTTC

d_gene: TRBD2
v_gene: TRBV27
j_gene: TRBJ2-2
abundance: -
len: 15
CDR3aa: CASSLTGLATGELFF
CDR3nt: TGTGCCAGCAGTTTGACGGGACTAGCAACCGGGGAGCTGTTTTTT